Listed below are T cell receptor beta chains from one sample, sequenced in a study of cytomegalovirus exposure and HLA in healthy donors. Measured with immunoSEQ multiplex PCR; TCRdb has only the in-frame clones, and not every one. This sample has under 150,000 clones, with 55% to 65% found just once. The sample was PBMCs. These receptors were obtained from a woman in her 40s in good health and CMV-seropositive. Both conserved end residues are part of each CDR3. The D gene is left open where the match is weak.

d_gene: NA; v_gene: TRBV5-4; j_gene: TRBJ1-1; CDR3aa: CASSLGGRMNTEAFF
d_gene: TRBD1; v_gene: TRBV10-3; j_gene: TRBJ1-5; CDR3aa: CAISGIEGAQPQHF
d_gene: NA; v_gene: TRBV7-9; j_gene: TRBJ1-3; CDR3aa: CATGGGLPGNTIYF
d_gene: TRBD1; v_gene: TRBV7-6; j_gene: TRBJ2-7; CDR3aa: CASSSSQGTLREQYF
d_gene: NA; v_gene: TRBV4-3; j_gene: TRBJ2-5; CDR3aa: CASSPLGSSAGSETQYF
d_gene: NA; v_gene: TRBV28; j_gene: TRBJ2-2; CDR3aa: CASSLSLLNGQTNTGELFF
d_gene: NA; v_gene: TRBV5-1; j_gene: TRBJ2-3; CDR3aa: CASSLGQAKIADTQYF
d_gene: NA; v_gene: TRBV4-1; j_gene: TRBJ2-5; CDR3aa: CASSQDGQGQTQYF
d_gene: NA; v_gene: TRBV7-2; j_gene: TRBJ1-2; CDR3aa: CASSFRFRGLNYGYTF
d_gene: NA; v_gene: TRBV7-9; j_gene: TRBJ2-7; CDR3aa: CASRRTEAYEQYF
d_gene: TRBD1; v_gene: TRBV5-7; j_gene: TRBJ2-6; CDR3aa: CASSQRTGGPSGANVLTF
d_gene: TRBD2; v_gene: TRBV18; j_gene: TRBJ2-1; CDR3aa: CASSPLRTSGVYNEQFF
d_gene: TRBD1; v_gene: TRBV18; j_gene: TRBJ1-1; CDR3aa: CASSLRTGGANTEAFF
d_gene: NA; v_gene: TRBV19; j_gene: TRBJ2-1; CDR3aa: CASSIASGVDEQFF
d_gene: TRBD1; v_gene: TRBV11-2; j_gene: TRBJ1-2; CDR3aa: CASSAGQQMASGYTF
d_gene: TRBD2; v_gene: TRBV28; j_gene: TRBJ2-1; CDR3aa: CASSPGLAGGNEQFF
d_gene: TRBD1; v_gene: TRBV28; j_gene: TRBJ1-5; CDR3aa: CASTGTDNQPQHF
d_gene: TRBD1; v_gene: TRBV5-1; j_gene: TRBJ1-1; CDR3aa: CASSHSRGQMNTEAFF
d_gene: TRBD1; v_gene: TRBV7-2; j_gene: TRBJ1-2; CDR3aa: CASSLVGAGQGAAGGYTF
d_gene: NA; v_gene: TRBV5-6; j_gene: TRBJ1-2; CDR3aa: CASSLGTAYYGYTF
d_gene: TRBD2; v_gene: TRBV7-6; j_gene: TRBJ2-1; CDR3aa: CASSLSPQSQVASGSNEQFF
d_gene: NA; v_gene: TRBV7-2; j_gene: TRBJ2-3; CDR3aa: CASSYASDTQYF
d_gene: NA; v_gene: TRBV25-1; j_gene: TRBJ2-2; CDR3aa: CASSPGERNTGELFF
d_gene: TRBD2; v_gene: TRBV10-3; j_gene: TRBJ2-6; CDR3aa: CAISESDWLAGGSSGANVLTF
d_gene: TRBD2; v_gene: TRBV5-4; j_gene: TRBJ2-5; CDR3aa: CASSPLTSGEETQYF
d_gene: TRBD2; v_gene: TRBV11-1; j_gene: TRBJ2-7; CDR3aa: CASSLGVTSGSYEQYF
d_gene: NA; v_gene: TRBV6-6; j_gene: TRBJ2-7; CDR3aa: CASSYEGEAASGYF
d_gene: NA; v_gene: TRBV20-1; j_gene: TRBJ2-1; CDR3aa: CSATPRNEQFF
d_gene: TRBD2; v_gene: TRBV2; j_gene: TRBJ2-1; CDR3aa: CAALGGEGDNEQFF
d_gene: NA; v_gene: TRBV2; j_gene: TRBJ2-5; CDR3aa: CASSEGPTGEQYF
d_gene: TRBD1; v_gene: TRBV5-6; j_gene: TRBJ1-2; CDR3aa: CASSPTDRESYGYTF
d_gene: TRBD2; v_gene: TRBV28; j_gene: TRBJ2-2; CDR3aa: CASSFNSLRSGRGVELFF
d_gene: NA; v_gene: TRBV9; j_gene: TRBJ1-2; CDR3aa: CASSAPGGALGYTF
d_gene: NA; v_gene: TRBV7-2; j_gene: TRBJ2-2; CDR3aa: CASSLGGDTGELFF
d_gene: NA; v_gene: TRBV15; j_gene: TRBJ2-2; CDR3aa: CATSRAGYTDTGELFF
d_gene: TRBD1; v_gene: TRBV30; j_gene: TRBJ1-5; CDR3aa: CAWSAAGGQPQHF
d_gene: TRBD2; v_gene: TRBV5-1; j_gene: TRBJ2-7; CDR3aa: CASSLGAGPFYEQYF
d_gene: TRBD1; v_gene: TRBV7-2; j_gene: TRBJ2-3; CDR3aa: CASSEAGTGDADTQYF
d_gene: TRBD2; v_gene: TRBV27; j_gene: TRBJ2-7; CDR3aa: CASSLVGVTSGSAEAYEQYF
d_gene: TRBD1; v_gene: TRBV25-1; j_gene: TRBJ1-4; CDR3aa: CASSDPRLAGGFEKLFF
d_gene: NA; v_gene: TRBV7-9; j_gene: TRBJ2-1; CDR3aa: CASSLGAYNEQFF
d_gene: NA; v_gene: TRBV7-9; j_gene: TRBJ1-2; CDR3aa: CASSLSQGWNGYTF
d_gene: TRBD1; v_gene: TRBV9; j_gene: TRBJ2-3; CDR3aa: CASSGQGVADTQYF
d_gene: NA; v_gene: TRBV5-4; j_gene: TRBJ1-4; CDR3aa: CASRGATNEKLFF